This T cell receptor beta chain was sequenced for a study of long-term antiretroviral therapy in people with HIV. The CDR3 sequence is 13 residues long. The V end was cut by 3 bases, the J end by 2 bases, with 7 bases between. Germline-derived CDR1 and CDR2 are KGHSH and LQKENI. With survey level as its setting, the immunoSEQ assay was v3.0. Using immunoSEQ multiplex PCR, the repertoire was profiled, and TCRdb retains in-frame clones only, with some absent. This sample has about 16,000 clones, with roughly 88% found just once. V and J are TRBV18 and TRBJ1-1; D is ambiguous. Sample: unsorted PBMCs, taken 0.7 years before starting antiretroviral therapy. This clonotype originated in a man aged 45 to 65 with HIV. The CDR3 coding sequence is TGTGCCAGCTCACCCCAGATTAACACTGAAGCTTTCTTT. It encodes CASSPQINTEAFF.